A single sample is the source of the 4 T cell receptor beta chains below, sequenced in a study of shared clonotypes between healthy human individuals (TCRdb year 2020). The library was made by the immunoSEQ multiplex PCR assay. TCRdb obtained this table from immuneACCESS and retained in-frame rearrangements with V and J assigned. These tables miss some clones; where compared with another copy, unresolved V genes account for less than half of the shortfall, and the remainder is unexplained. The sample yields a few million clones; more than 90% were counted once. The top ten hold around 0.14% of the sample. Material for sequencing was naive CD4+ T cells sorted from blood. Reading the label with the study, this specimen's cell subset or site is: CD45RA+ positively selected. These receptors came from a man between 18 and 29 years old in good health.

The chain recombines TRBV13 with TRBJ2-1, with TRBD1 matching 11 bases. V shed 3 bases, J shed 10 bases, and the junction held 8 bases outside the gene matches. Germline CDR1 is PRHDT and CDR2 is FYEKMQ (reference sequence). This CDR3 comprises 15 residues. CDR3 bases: TGTGCCAGCAGCTTTGCCTGGGACAGGGGGGAAGAGCAGTTCTTC. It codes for CASSFAWDRGEEQFF.

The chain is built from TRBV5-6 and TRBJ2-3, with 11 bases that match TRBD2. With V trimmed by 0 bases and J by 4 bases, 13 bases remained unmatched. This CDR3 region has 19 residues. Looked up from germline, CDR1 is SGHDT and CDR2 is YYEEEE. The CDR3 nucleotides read TGTGCCAGCAGCTTGGGACTAGCGGGAAGCGGGAGATGGGCAGATACGCAGTATTTT. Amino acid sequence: CASSLGLAGSGRWADTQYF.

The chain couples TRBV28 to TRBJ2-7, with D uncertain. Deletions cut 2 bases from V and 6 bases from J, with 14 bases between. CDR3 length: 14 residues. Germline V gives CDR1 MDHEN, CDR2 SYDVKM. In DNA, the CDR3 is TGTGCCAGCAGTTTAGACACCTTACCCCTCGAGCAGTACTTC. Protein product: CASSLDTLPLEQYF.

DNA of the CDR3: TGTGCCAGCAGTGACTCCGGGATTAAGGCCAATGAGCAGTTCTTC. The encoded protein is CASSDSGIKANEQFF. The V and J genes are TRBV25-1 and TRBJ2-1; tentative D call: TRBD2 (5 bases). This CDR3 spans 15 amino acids. V was cut by 3 bases and J by 6 bases, with 15 bases left in between. Germline assignment: CDR1 MGHDK and CDR2 SYGVNS.